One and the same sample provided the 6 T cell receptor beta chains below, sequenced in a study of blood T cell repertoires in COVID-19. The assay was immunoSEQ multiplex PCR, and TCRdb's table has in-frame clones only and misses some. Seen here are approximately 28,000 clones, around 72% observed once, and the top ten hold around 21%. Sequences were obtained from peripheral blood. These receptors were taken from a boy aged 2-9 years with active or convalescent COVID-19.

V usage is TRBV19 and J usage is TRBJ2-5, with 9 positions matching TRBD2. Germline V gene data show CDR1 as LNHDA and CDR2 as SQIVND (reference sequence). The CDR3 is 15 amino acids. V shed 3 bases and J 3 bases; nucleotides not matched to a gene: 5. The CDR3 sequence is CASSITIAGEETQYF. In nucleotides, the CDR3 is TGTGCCAGTAGTATCACGATAGCGGGGGAAGAGACCCAGTACTTC. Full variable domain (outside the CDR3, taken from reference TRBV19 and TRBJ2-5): DGGITQSPKYLFRKEGQNVTLSCEQNLNHDAMYWYRQDPGQGLRLIYYSQIVNDFQKGDIAEGYSVSREKKESFPLTVTSAQKNPTAFYLCASSITIAGEETQYFGPGTRLLVL.

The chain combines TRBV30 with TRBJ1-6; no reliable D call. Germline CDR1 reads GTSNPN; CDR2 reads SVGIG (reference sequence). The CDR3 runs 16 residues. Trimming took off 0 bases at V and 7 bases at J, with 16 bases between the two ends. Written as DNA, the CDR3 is TGTGCCTGGAGTGTACCTTGGCGGAATATGAATTCACCCCTCCACTTT. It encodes CAWSVPWRNMNSPLHF.

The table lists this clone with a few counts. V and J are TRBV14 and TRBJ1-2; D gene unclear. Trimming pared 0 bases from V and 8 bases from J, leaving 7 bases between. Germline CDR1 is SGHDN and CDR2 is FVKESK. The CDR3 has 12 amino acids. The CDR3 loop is CASSQDWRGYTF. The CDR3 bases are TGTGCCAGCAGCCAAGATTGGAGGGGCTACACCTTC.

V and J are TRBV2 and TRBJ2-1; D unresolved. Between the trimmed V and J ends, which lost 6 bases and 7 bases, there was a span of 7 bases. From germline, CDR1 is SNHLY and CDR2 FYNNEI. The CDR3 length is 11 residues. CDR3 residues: CASREINEQFF. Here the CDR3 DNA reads TGTGCCAGCAGGGAAATAAATGAGCAGTTCTTC.

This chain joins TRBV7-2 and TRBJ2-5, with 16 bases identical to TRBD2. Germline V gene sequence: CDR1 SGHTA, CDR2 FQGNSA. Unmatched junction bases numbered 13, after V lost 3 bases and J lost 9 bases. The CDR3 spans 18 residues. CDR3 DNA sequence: TGTGCCAGCAGCTTCACTGGGACTAGCGGGAGGGCCTGGTATCCCCAGTACTTC. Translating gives CASSFTGTSGRAWYPQYF.

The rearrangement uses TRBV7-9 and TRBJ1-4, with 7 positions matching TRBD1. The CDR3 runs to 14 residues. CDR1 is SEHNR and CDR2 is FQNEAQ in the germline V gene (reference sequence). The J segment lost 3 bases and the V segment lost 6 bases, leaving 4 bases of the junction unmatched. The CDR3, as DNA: TGTGCCAGCAGGCCCCAGGGGGCTAATGAAAAACTGTTTTTT. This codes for CASRPQGANEKLFF.